These 8 T cell receptor beta chains came from one sample sequenced in a study of T cell responses to AZD1222 COVID-19 vaccine. Sequencing was performed with immunoSEQ multiplex PCR; in TCRdb, only in-frame clones are kept and a portion is missing. The sample carries about 82,000 clones, 80% to 90% recorded once. This sample comprised peripheral blood, obtained on day 0 of AZD1222 vaccination. These TCRs come from an adult in good health.

The chain employs TRBV10-3 and TRBJ2-2; D is undetermined. Between the trimmed V and J ends, which lost 7 bases and 0 bases, there was a span of 9 bases. CDR3 length: 14 amino acids. Germline CDR1 reads ENHRY; CDR2 reads SYGVKD. Written as DNA, the CDR3 is TGTGCCATCAAACTCTTTTCGAACACCGGGGAGCTGTTTTTT. Its protein is CAIKLFSNTGELFF.

The V and J genes are TRBV7-3 and TRBJ1-5; no reliable D call. V was shortened by 3 bases and J by 0 bases, with 3 bases between the two germline ends. This CDR3 is built from 13 residues. Germline V gives CDR1 SGHTA, CDR2 FQGTGA. In DNA, the CDR3 is TGTGCCAGCAGCTTCCGTAGCAATCAGCCCCAGCATTTT. Amino acid sequence: CASSFRSNQPQHF. Complete variable domain (other parts from reference TRBV7-3 and TRBJ1-5): GAGVSQTPSNKVTEKGKYVELRCDPISGHTALYWYRQSLGQGPEFLIYFQGTGAADDSGLPNDRFFAVRPEGSVSTLKIQRTERGDSAVYLCASSFRSNQPQHFGDGTRLSIL.

The chain joins TRBV10-3 to TRBJ1-2, with D perhaps TRBD1 (6 bases). Germline CDR1 ENHRY, CDR2 SYGVKD. CDR3 length: 14 amino acids. V was shortened by 2 bases and J by 1 base, with 8 bases between the two germline ends. The CDR3 DNA reads as TGTGCCATCAGTGAGGGACAGCGTAACTATGGCTACACCTTC. Protein: CAISEGQRNYGYTF.

The V and J genes are TRBV19 and TRBJ1-5; D might be TRBD1 (5 bases). Deletions cut 3 bases from V and 5 bases from J, with 11 bases between. This CDR3 region has 14 residues. Germline V gives CDR1 LNHDA, CDR2 SQIVND (reference sequence). The CDR3 spells CASSIPTVYQPQHF. DNA for the CDR3: TGTGCCAGTAGTATCCCGACAGTCTATCAGCCCCAGCATTTT.

The chain recombines TRBV20-1 with TRBJ2-2, with 8 bases aligning to TRBD2. This CDR3 spans 14 amino acids. Germline V CDR1 and CDR2: DFQATT, SNEGSKA (reference sequence). V lost 3 bases, J lost 4 bases, and 4 bases stayed unmatched. CDR3 in DNA: TGCAGTGCTAGTCCGCGGGGGGCCACCGGGGAGCTGTTTTTT. This sequence encodes CSASPRGATGELFF.

V usage is TRBV28 and J usage is TRBJ2-7; D is tentatively TRBD1 or TRBD2 (5 bases each). The germline V gene encodes CDR1 MDHEN and CDR2 SYDVKM. The CDR3 covers 14 residues. Deletions cut 6 bases from V and 7 bases from J, with 19 bases between. This CDR3 is CASRSGPVGAEQYF. The CDR3 DNA sequence: TGTGCCAGCAGATCGGGACCTGTCGGGGCGGAGCAGTACTTC.

The chain couples TRBV7-9 to TRBJ1-4, with 7 positions matching TRBD1. The CDR3 loop spans 16 amino acids. CDR1 is SEHNR, CDR2 FQNEAQ, per germline (reference sequence). J lost 5 bases, V lost 4 bases, and 10 bases had no gene match. The CDR3 bases are TGTGCCAGCAGCTCCACCAGGACAGGACAAAATGAAAAACTGTTTTTT. Protein sequence: CASSSTRTGQNEKLFF.

This clone was found a few times. The chain joins TRBV7-2 to TRBJ1-1; D may be TRBD1 (6 bases). The germline gives CDR1 SGHTA, CDR2 FQGNSA. This CDR3 comprises 15 residues. Between the trimmed V and J ends, which lost 3 bases and 1 base, there was a span of 12 bases. The CDR3 DNA reads as TGTGCCAGCAGCTTTCAGGGGATGGAGAACACTGAAGCTTTCTTT. Its protein product is CASSFQGMENTEAFF.